One sample yielded the 21 T cell receptor beta chains listed below, sequenced in a study of beta chain features in type 1 diabetes. Findings of the study overall: There was a moderate but significant shortening of TCRB CDR3s in all four CD4+ subsets of Type 1 diabetes patients.

Expressed TCRB transcripts were sequenced because the isolated RNA had all been reverse transcribed beforehand. Clones were sequenced by immunoSEQ multiplex PCR, and TCRdb holds only the in-frame ones, with some missing. The data contain 640,000 or so clones, under 15% of them singletons. Antigen specificity for these receptors is unknown. Material: naive CD4+ T cells from blood. These receptors came from a young man with type 1 diabetes.

The table lists this clone with a few counts. The chain employs TRBV29-1 and TRBJ2-6, with D uncertain. Germline V gives CDR1 SQVTM, CDR2 ANQGSEA. V lost 4 bases, J lost 1 base, and 5 bases lay in between. The length of the CDR3 is 13 residues. CDR3 amino acids: CSVAQSGANVLTF. DNA of the CDR3: TGCAGCGTTGCTCAATCTGGGGCCAACGTCCTGACTTTC.

V gene TRBV11-3 combines with J gene TRBJ2-3; D is unresolved. V was trimmed by 5 bases and J by 0 bases, leaving 9 bases between them. Germline lookup yields CDR1 SGHNT and CDR2 YENEEA. CDR3 length equals 14 residues. CDR3 DNA sequence: TGTGCCAGCAGCCCCGGCCAGAGCACAGATACGCAGTATTTT. Its translation: CASSPGQSTDTQYF.

V usage is TRBV7-9 and J usage is TRBJ1-1; D might be TRBD1 (6 bases). CDR3 length: 14 residues. The germline CDR1 and CDR2 sequences are SEHNR and FQNEAQ (reference sequence). The germline V and J ends were trimmed by 0 bases and 3 bases, with 8 bases remaining between them. CDR3 coding DNA: TGTGCCAGCAGCTTAGCGGGGGCCCACACTGAAGCTTTCTTT. Encoded protein: CASSLAGAHTEAFF.

This clone has just a few counts. V gene TRBV30 combines with J gene TRBJ1-1; perhaps TRBD1 as D (5 bases). CDR3 length: 12 amino acids. CDR1 is GTSNPN and CDR2 is SVGIG in the germline V gene (reference sequence). Trimming left V 8 bases short and J 5 bases short, with 15 bases between. CDR3 sequence: CAARPAGTEAFF. CDR3 DNA: TGTGCCGCTCGGCCGGCAGGGACTGAAGCTTTCTTT.

The V call is TRBV19, the J call TRBJ2-7; 8 nucleotides line up with TRBD1. Germline V CDR1 and CDR2: LNHDA, SQIVND (reference sequence). This CDR3 is built from 14 residues. The V gene end was trimmed by 7 bases and the J gene end by 2 bases; junction bases not matched to a gene: 7. For the CDR3, the DNA is TGTGCCAGTACTCCGGGACAGGACCCCTACGAGCAGTACTTC. Protein product: CASTPGQDPYEQYF. The variable domain in full, with the rest retrieved from reference TRBV19 and TRBJ2-7, is DGGITQSPKYLFRKEGQNVTLSCEQNLNHDAMYWYRQDPGQGLRLIYYSQIVNDFQKGDIAEGYSVSREKKESFPLTVTSAQKNPTAFYLCASTPGQDPYEQYFGPGTRLTVT.

The chain has TRBV7-7 and TRBJ2-3; tentative D call: TRBD2 (6 bases). V gave up 0 bases and J gave up 4 bases, with 11 bases separating them. The CDR3 totals 15 residues. Per germline, CDR1 SSHAT and CDR2 FNYEAQ (reference sequence). The CDR3 sequence is CASSLAGGTSDTQYF. The CDR3 DNA reads as TGTGCCAGCAGCTTAGCGGGGGGAACATCAGATACGCAGTATTTT. Full variable domain (remainder filled in from reference TRBV7-7 and TRBJ2-3): GAGVSQSPRYKVTKRGQDVTLRCDPISSHATLYWYQQALGQGPEFLTYFNYEAQPDKSGLPSDRFSAERPEGSISTLTIQRTEQRDSAMYRCASSLAGGTSDTQYFGPGTRLTVL.

This clone occurred a few times. This specimen includes other DNA sequences encoding the same CDR3. The chain employs TRBV29-1 and TRBJ1-5; tentatively, D is TRBD1 (5 bases). The CDR3 is 13 residues long. Germline V gene lookup returns CDR1 SQVTM and CDR2 ANQGSEA. The V end lost 6 bases, the J end lost 2 bases, and 11 bases lay between the germline ends. CDR3 sequence reads: CSVEGSGNQPQHF. The CDR3 DNA reads as TGCAGCGTGGAGGGGTCAGGCAATCAGCCCCAGCATTTT.

The chain joins TRBV28 to TRBJ1-5; no definite D call. Trimming cost V 10 bases and J 5 bases, with 12 bases left between them. Germline assignment: CDR1 MDHEN and CDR2 SYDVKM. This CDR3 is built from 12 residues. The CDR3 nucleotides read TGTGCCATTATGGCACGGGATCAGCCCCAGCATTTT. It yields the protein CAIMARDQPQHF.

This chain joins TRBV29-1 and TRBJ1-2; D may be TRBD1 (5 bases). The germline V and J ends were trimmed by 1 base and 2 bases, with 11 bases remaining between them. There are 14 residues in the CDR3. The germline CDR1 and CDR2 sequences are SQVTM and ANQGSEA. The CDR3 DNA is TGCAGCGTTGAAGCAGGGCCATCCAACTATGGCTACACCTTC. Protein product: CSVEAGPSNYGYTF.

The chain links TRBV9 to TRBJ2-5; 13 bases are shared with TRBD2. J was trimmed by 4 bases and V by 3 bases; bases with no gene match: 3. This CDR3 has 15 residues. The germline V gene encodes CDR1 SGDLS and CDR2 YYNGEE. The CDR3 loop reads CASSATSGGAETQYF. DNA for the CDR3: TGTGCCAGCAGCGCCACTAGCGGGGGGGCAGAGACCCAGTACTTC.

This clone occurred a few times. The chain has TRBV29-1 and TRBJ1-5; D is uncertain. V lost 7 bases, J lost 3 bases, and 10 bases lay in between. The CDR3 contains 12 residues. Germline V gene data show CDR1 as SQVTM and CDR2 as ANQGSEA. DNA of the CDR3: TGCAGCGCGCGGACTGCCAATCAGCCCCAGCATTTT. Protein: CSARTANQPQHF.

This clone was seen more than once but under ten times. The chain combines TRBV2 with TRBJ1-5; possible D gene TRBD1, 6 bases. This CDR3 region has 13 residues. CDR1 SNHLY and CDR2 FYNNEI come from the germline V gene. The V end lost 4 bases, the J end lost 13 bases, and 17 bases lay between the germline ends. CDR3 sequence: CASSAEGHQSQHF. The CDR3 nucleotides read TGTGCCAGCAGTGCGGAGGGACACCAATCACAGCATTTT.

This sequence joins TRBV7-9 and TRBJ2-7; a possible D gene is TRBD2 (6 bases). The V end lost 3 bases, the J end lost 3 bases, and 15 bases lay between the germline ends. The CDR3 consists of 15 residues. The germline CDR1 and CDR2 sequences are SEHNR and FQNEAQ (reference sequence). As DNA, the CDR3 is TGTGCCAGCAGCTTCAGGGACTTGGCAATCTACGAGCAGTACTTC. Amino acids: CASSFRDLAIYEQYF. Using reference TRBV7-9 and TRBJ2-7 for the parts outside the CDR3, the full variable domain is DTGVSQNPRHKITKRGQNVTFRCDPISEHNRLYWYRQTLGQGPEFLTYFQNEAQLEKSRLLSDRFSAERPKGSFSTLEIQRTEQGDSAMYLCASSFRDLAIYEQYFGPGTRLTVT.

The rearrangement links TRBV28 to TRBJ1-6, with 8 nucleotides matching TRBD1. Germline V gives CDR1 MDHEN, CDR2 SYDVKM. V lost 3 bases and J lost 5; bases outside the gene matches: 3. The CDR3 extends over 15 amino acids. The CDR3 loop reads CASSFQTGDNSPLHF. In DNA, the CDR3 is TGTGCCAGCAGTTTTCAGACAGGGGATAATTCACCCCTCCACTTT.

This clone showed up just a few times. The genes are TRBV9 and TRBJ2-1; 7 positions agree with TRBD1. Per the germline V gene, CDR1 is SGDLS and CDR2 is YYNGEE. Germline trimming cut 0 bases from V and 8 bases from J; bases unmatched to any gene: 8. This CDR3 region has 15 residues. The CDR3 is CASSVALQGVDEQFF. In DNA, the CDR3 is TGTGCCAGCAGCGTAGCTCTGCAGGGGGTGGATGAGCAGTTCTTC.

This clone has just a few counts. Here the CDR3 reads CAWSVLGIETQYF. Written as DNA, the CDR3 is TGTGCCTGGAGTGTACTGGGGATTGAGACCCAGTACTTC. The chain joins TRBV30 to TRBJ2-5; D remains ambiguous. The V gene's germline CDR1 is GTSNPN and CDR2 SVGIG (reference sequence). The CDR3 runs 13 residues. Trimming removed 0 bases from V and 5 bases from J, with 10 bases in between.

This clone was picked up a small number of times. The chain carries TRBV7-9 and TRBJ1-2; D may be TRBD1 (6 bases). Germline loops: CDR1 SEHNR, CDR2 FQNEAQ (reference sequence). The ends were cut back, 5 bases at V and 3 bases at J, with 7 bases in the middle. The CDR3 totals 12 residues. The CDR3 spells CASSEGDYGYTF. The CDR3 nucleotides are TGTGCCAGCAGCGAGGGGGACTATGGCTACACCTTC.

A few counts support this clone. The chain links TRBV7-9 to TRBJ2-7; 9 bases agree with TRBD1. Germline-derived CDR1 and CDR2 are SEHNR and FQNEAQ (reference sequence). Trimming cost V 8 bases and J 0 bases; bases outside gene matches: 5. There are 14 residues in the CDR3. CDR3 amino acids: CASGRQGDSYEQYF. The CDR3 coding sequence is TGTGCCAGCGGTAGACAGGGGGACTCCTACGAGCAGTACTTC.

The chain joins TRBV5-4 to TRBJ1-2; unclear D gene. The CDR3 runs to 13 residues. V was clipped by 2 bases and J by 3 bases, with 8 bases between them. The V gene's germline CDR1 is SGHNT and CDR2 YYREEE (reference sequence). The CDR3 loop is CASSLALDYGYTF. DNA of the CDR3: TGTGCCAGCAGCTTAGCCCTAGACTATGGCTACACCTTC.

This clone was detected a few times. The rearrangement joins TRBV4-1 to TRBJ2-7; the match to TRBD2 covers 8 bases. Germline CDR1 reads MGHRA; CDR2 reads YSYEKL. With 4 bases clipped from V and 0 bases from J, the junction kept 5 bases outside the gene matches. The CDR3 consists of 15 residues. This CDR3 is CASSPREAYSYEQYF. CDR3 nucleotide sequence: TGCGCCAGCAGCCCGCGGGAGGCCTACTCCTACGAGCAGTACTTC.

The chain links TRBV29-1 to TRBJ2-7, with D perhaps TRBD1 (5 bases). The CDR3 loop spans 11 amino acids. Germline V lookup: CDR1 SQVTM, CDR2 ANQGSEA. Trimming left V 5 bases short and J 1 base short, with 6 bases between. The CDR3 DNA sequence: TGCAGCGTTAGGGGATCCTACGAGCAGTACTTC. Translated: CSVRGSYEQYF.